This entry describes one T cell receptor (beta chain). The CDR3 has 12 amino acids. V lost 5 bases and J lost 3, with 10 bases in between. Germline CDR1 SQVTM, CDR2 ANQGSEA. These data originate in a study of T cells after yellow fever vaccination. By 5'RACE template switching, TCR cDNA was produced, with a universal primer site and UMIs added in the process. A single record per CDR3 protein comes from TCRdb applying MiXCR to the 5' RACE reads. The repertoire holds some 100,000 distinct CDR3 sequences, over 8% seen once, with around a sixth in the top ten. The rearrangement uses TRBV29-1 and TRBJ1-1; D ambiguous. The receptor's source is a man between 18 and 35 years old who received the YFV17D yellow fever vaccine. Sample: CD8+ T cells not binding an NS4B(214-222) dextramer, sorted from PBMCs, taken roughly 15 days after the first yellow fever vaccination. The CDR3 DNA reads TGCAGCGTTTACAGTTGGGACACTGAAGCTTTCTTT. Translating it yields CSVYSWDTEAFF.